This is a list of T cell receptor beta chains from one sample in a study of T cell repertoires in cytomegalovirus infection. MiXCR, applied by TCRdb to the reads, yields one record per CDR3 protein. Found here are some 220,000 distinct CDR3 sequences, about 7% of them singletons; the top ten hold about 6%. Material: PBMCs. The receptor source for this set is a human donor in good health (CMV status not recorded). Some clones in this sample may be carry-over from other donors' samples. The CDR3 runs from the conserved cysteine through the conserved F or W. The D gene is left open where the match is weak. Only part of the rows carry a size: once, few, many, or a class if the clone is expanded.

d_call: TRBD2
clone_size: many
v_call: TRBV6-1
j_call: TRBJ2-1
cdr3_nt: TGTGCCAGCACCCCCGGACTAGCGGGGGGGCCTCTCTACAATGAGCAGTTCTTC
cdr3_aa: CASTPGLAGGPLYNEQFF

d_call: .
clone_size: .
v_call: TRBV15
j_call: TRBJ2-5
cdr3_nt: TGTGCCACCAGCAGTAATTCAGTTTTGCAAGAGACCCAGTACTTC
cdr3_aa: CATSSNSVLQETQYF

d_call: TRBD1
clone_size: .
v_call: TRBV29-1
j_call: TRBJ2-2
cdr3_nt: TGCAGCGTTGGAGATACAGGGGCCGCCGGGGAGCTGTTTTTT
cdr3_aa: CSVGDTGAAGELFF

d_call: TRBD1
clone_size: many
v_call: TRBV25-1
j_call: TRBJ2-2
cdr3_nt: TGTGCCAGCAGTAGGACAGGTGACACCGGGGAGCTGTTTTTT
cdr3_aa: CASSRTGDTGELFF

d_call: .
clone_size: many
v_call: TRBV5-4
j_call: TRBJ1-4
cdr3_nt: TGTGCCAGCAGCTTGGGGCTGACAACAACTAATGAAAAACTGTTTTTT
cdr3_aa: CASSLGLTTTNEKLFF

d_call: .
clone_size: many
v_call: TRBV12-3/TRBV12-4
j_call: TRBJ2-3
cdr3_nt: TGTGCCAGCACCTCCGCCGCCAGGGGGGCAGATACGCAGTATTTT
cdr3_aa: CASTSAARGADTQYF

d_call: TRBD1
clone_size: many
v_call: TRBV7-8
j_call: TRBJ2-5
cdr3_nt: TGTGCCAGCTCTGGACAGGGGGTTTCCGAGACCCAGTACTTC
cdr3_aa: CASSGQGVSETQYF

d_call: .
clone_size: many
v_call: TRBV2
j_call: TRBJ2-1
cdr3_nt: TGTGCCAGCAGTGAACAGGGTATCAATGAGCAGTTCTTC
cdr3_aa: CASSEQGINEQFF

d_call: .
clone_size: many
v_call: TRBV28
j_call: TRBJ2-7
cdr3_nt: TGTGCCAGCAGTTTAGTCAGAACCTACGAGCAGTACTTC
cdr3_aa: CASSLVRTYEQYF

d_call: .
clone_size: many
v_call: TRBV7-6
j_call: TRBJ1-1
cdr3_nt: TGTGCCAGCAGCCGGACCCGAGACTCAATGAACACTGAAGCTTTCTTT
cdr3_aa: CASSRTRDSMNTEAFF

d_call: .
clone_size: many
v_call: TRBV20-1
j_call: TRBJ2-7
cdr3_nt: TGCAGTGCTCAGAGACTGGGATTTCCCTACGAGCAGTACTTC
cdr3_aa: CSAQRLGFPYEQYF

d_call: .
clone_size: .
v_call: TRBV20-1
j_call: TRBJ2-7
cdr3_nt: TGCAGTGCTAGAGAAGGTGGAGGGGGGTCCTACGAGCAGTACTTC
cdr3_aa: CSAREGGGGSYEQYF

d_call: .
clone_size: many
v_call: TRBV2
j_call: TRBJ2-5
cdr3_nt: TGTGCCAGCAGTGATTTCGGGAAGGGAAAAGAGACCCAGTACTTC
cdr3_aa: CASSDFGKGKETQYF

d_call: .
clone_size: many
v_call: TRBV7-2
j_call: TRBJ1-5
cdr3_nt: TGTGCCAGCAGACAGGGATCACAATCTAATCAGCCCCAGCATTTT
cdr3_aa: CASRQGSQSNQPQHF

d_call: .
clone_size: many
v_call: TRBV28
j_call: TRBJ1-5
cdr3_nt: TGTGCCAGCACCCGGACGGGTCAGCCCCAGCATTTT
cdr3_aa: CASTRTGQPQHF

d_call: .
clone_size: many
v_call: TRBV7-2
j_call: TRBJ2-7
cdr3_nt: TGTGCCAGCAGCTTAATGGCAGGGTTCTACGAGCAGTACTTC
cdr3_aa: CASSLMAGFYEQYF

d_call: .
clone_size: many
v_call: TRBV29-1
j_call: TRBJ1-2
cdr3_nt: TGCAGCGTTCACGGGGGTCAGAATGGCTACACCTTC
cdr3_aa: CSVHGGQNGYTF

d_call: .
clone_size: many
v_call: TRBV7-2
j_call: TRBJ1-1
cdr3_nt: TGTGCCAGCAGCTTAACAGGACGGAAAAACACTGAAGCTTTCTTT
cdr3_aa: CASSLTGRKNTEAFF

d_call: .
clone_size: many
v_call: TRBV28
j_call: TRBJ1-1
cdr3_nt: TGTGCCAGCAGTCCCCAGGGAATGAACACTGAAGCTTTCTTT
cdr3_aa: CASSPQGMNTEAFF

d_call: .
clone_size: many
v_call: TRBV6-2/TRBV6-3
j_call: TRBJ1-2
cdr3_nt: TGTGCCAGCAGTTACGCGGAGAACTATGGCTACACCTTC
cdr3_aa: CASSYAENYGYTF

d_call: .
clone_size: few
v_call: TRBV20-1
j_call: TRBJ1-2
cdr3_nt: TGCAGTGCTAAGCCGTACCAAAGGGTCTATGGCTACACCTTC
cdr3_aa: CSAKPYQRVYGYTF

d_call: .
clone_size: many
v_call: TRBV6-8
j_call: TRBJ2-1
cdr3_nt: TGTGCCAGCAGTTACTCAGCTAGCTCCTACAATGAGCAGTTCTTC
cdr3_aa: CASSYSASSYNEQFF

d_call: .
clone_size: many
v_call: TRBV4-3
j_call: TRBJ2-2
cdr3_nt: TGCGCCAGCAGCCTCGGACACAACACCGGGGAGCTGTTTTTT
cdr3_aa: CASSLGHNTGELFF

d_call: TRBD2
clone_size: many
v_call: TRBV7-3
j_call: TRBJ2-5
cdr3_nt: TGTGCCAGCAGCCGATGGGGAGGGGATGAGACCCAGTACTTC
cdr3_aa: CASSRWGGDETQYF

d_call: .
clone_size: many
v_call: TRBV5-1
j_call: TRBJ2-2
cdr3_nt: TGCGCCAGCAGCTTGGCCGAGGGGAACACCGGGGAGCTGTTTTTT
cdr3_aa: CASSLAEGNTGELFF

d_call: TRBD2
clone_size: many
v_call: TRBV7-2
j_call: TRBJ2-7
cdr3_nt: TGTGCCAGCAGCTTAATGGGCGGGGGTAACTACGAGCAGTACTTC
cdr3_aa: CASSLMGGGNYEQYF

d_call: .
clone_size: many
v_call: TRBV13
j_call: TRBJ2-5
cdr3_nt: TGTGCCAGCAGCCCCACGACAGAAGAGACCCAGTACTTC
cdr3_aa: CASSPTTEETQYF

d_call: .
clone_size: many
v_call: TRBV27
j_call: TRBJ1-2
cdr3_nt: TGTGCCAGCAGGGGGGGCTACACCTTC
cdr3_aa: CASRGGYTF

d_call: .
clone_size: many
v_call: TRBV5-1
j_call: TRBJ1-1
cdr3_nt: TGCGCCAGCGGTAGGGGGAACACTGAAGCTTTCTTT
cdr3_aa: CASGRGNTEAFF

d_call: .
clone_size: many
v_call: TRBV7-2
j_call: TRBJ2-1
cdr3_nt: TGTGCCAGCAGCTCAAGGAGGGTACTCGACAATGAGCAGTTCTTC
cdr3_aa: CASSSRRVLDNEQFF

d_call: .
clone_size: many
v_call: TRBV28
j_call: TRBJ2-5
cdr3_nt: TGTGCCAGCAAGAACGTTGGATCCGAAGAGACCCAGTACTTC
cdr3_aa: CASKNVGSEETQYF

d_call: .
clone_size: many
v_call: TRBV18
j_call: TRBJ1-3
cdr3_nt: TGTGCCAGCTCACCACAAGGAAACACCATATATTTT
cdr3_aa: CASSPQGNTIYF

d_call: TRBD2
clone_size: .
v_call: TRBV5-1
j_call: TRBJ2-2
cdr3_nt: TGCGCCAGCAGCTTGAGAAGCGGGGGCGACACCGGGGAGCTGTTTTTT
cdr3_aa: CASSLRSGGDTGELFF

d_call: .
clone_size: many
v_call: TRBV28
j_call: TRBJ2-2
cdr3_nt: TGTGCCAGCAGTTTGCCAGGGGAGGTCACCGGGGAGCTGTTTTTT
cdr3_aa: CASSLPGEVTGELFF

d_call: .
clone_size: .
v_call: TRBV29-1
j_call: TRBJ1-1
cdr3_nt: TGCAGCGTTGGAGGGGGGCCGAACACTGAAGCTTTCTTT
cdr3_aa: CSVGGGPNTEAFF

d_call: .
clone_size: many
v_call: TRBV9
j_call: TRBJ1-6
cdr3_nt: TGTGCCAGCAGCGTTTCAGGGGTCAATCTTGTGGCCCTCCACTTT
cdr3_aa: CASSVSGVNLVALHF

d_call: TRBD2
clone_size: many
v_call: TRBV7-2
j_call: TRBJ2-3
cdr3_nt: TGTGCCAGCGGCGGACTAGCGGGGGGCCGTGATACGCAGTATTTT
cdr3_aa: CASGGLAGGRDTQYF

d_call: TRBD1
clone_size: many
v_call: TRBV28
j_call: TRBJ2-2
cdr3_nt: TGTGCCAGCAGCTTGGACAGGGACGGCACCGGGGAGCTGTTTTTT
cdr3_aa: CASSLDRDGTGELFF

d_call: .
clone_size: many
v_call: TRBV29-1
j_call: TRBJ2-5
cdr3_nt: TGCAGCGTTGAGCTAGCTGGTGAGACCCAGTACTTC
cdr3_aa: CSVELAGETQYF

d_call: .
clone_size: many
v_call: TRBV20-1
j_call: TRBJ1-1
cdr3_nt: TGCAGTGCTAGTCCGGTAGGGGGTCGCGGAGCTTTCTTT
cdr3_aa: CSASPVGGRGAFF

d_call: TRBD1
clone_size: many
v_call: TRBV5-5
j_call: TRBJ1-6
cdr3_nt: TGTGCCAGCAGCTTGGAGGCAGGGGGGTCACCCCTCCACTTT
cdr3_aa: CASSLEAGGSPLHF

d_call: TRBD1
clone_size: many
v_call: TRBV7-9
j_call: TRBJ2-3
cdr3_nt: TGTGCCAGCAGCTTAGCGGGACAGGGCCTGGCAGATACGCAGTATTTT
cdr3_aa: CASSLAGQGLADTQYF

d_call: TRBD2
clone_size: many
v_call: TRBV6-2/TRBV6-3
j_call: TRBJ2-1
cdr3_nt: TGTGCCAGCAGTGGACTAGCGGGTTACAATGAGCAGTTCTTC
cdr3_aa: CASSGLAGYNEQFF

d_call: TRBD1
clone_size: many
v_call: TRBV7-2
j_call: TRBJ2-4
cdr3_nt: TGTGCCAGCAGCTTACGGGACAGGGCACAAAACATTCAGTACTTC
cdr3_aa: CASSLRDRAQNIQYF

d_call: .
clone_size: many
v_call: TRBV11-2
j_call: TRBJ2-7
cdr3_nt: TGTGCCAGCAGCTTATTGAGGGGGGGGGGATCCTACGAGCAGTACTTC
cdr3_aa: CASSLLRGGGSYEQYF

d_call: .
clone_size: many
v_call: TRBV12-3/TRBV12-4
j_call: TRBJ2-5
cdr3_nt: TGTGCCAGCAGTTCCAATAGAAGGGAGACCCAGTACTTC
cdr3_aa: CASSSNRRETQYF

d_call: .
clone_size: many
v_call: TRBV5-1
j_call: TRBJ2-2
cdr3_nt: TGCGCCAGCAGCGTAACAGGGTTCGTCAGCCGGTCCGGGGAGCTGTTTTTT
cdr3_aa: CASSVTGFVSRSGELFF

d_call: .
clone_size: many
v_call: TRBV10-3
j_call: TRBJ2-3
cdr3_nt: TGTGCCATCATGGGAACAGAGTTCACAGATACGCAGTATTTT
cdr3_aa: CAIMGTEFTDTQYF

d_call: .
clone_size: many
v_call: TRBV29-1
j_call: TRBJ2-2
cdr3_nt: TGCAGCGTTGGTCCTCTCGGGGACACCGGGGAGCTGTTTTTT
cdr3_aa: CSVGPLGDTGELFF

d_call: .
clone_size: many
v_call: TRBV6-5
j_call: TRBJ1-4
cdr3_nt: TGTGCCAGCAGTTACATGGCTAATGAAAAACTGTTTTTT
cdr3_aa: CASSYMANEKLFF

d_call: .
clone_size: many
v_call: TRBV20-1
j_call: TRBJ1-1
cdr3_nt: TGCAGTGCTAGCGGTTCAGGTAGCATGAACACTGAAGCTTTCTTT
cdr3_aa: CSASGSGSMNTEAFF

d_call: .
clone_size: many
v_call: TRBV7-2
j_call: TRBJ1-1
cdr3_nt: TGTGCCAGCAGCTTAGCATCCCACACGAACACTGAAGCTTTCTTT
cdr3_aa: CASSLASHTNTEAFF